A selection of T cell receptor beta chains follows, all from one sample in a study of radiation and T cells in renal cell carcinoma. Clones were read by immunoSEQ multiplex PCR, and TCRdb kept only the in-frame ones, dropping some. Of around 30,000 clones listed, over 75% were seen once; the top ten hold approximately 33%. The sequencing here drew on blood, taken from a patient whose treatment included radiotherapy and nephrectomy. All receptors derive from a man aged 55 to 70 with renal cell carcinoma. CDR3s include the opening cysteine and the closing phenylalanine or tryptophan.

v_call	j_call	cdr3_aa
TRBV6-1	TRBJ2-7	CASSDPSRGLSYEQYF
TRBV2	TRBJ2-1	CASGGNEQFF
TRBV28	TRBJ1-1	CASPPPGARKGAEAFF
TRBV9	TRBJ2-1	CASSPGHNEQFF
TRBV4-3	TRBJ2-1	CASSFTALNNEQFF
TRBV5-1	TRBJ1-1	CASSLAATLNTEAFF
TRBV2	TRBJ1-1	CASSEWAGLTEAFF
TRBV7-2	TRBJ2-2	CASSIQGAGTGELFF
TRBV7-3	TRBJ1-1	CASSLTGGFDTEAFF
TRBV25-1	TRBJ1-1	CASSARGVTEAFF
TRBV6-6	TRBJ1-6	CASSYLQPKGSPLHF
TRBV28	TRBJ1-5	CANAVGSNQPQHF
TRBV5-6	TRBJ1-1	CASSLGTRTTSAFF
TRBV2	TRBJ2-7	CASRMGGIEQYF
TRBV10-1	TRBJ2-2	CASSEPGLSNTGELFF
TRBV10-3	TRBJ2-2	CAISDSANTGELFF
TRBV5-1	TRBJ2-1	CASSLAPHEQFF
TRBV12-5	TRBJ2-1	CASGGPGLRYYNEQFF
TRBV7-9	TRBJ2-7	CASSWSGGYEQYF
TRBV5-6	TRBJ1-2	CASSLGQAASEGGYTF
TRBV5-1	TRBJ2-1	CASSPGLAGVGSYNEQFF
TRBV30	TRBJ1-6	CAWSVSAGRGSPLHF
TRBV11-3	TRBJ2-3	CASSWGTDTQYF
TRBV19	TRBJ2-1	CASSSPVQGGHEQFF
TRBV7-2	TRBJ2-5	CASSLSPSGGETQYF
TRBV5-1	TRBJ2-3	CASSKRTASTDTQYF
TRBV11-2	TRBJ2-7	CASSLVVLRSYEQYF
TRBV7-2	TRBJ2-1	CASSHGQGVHNEQFF
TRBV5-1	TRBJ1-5	CASSSGTAANQPQHF
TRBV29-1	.	CSVEGSNEQYF
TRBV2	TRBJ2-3	CASSLSTDTQYF
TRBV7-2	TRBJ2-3	CASSSSGSHTDTQYF
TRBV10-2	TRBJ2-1	CASSEQYNEQFF
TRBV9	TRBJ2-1	CASSSGLAAHNEQFF
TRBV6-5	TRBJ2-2	CASIRQDTGELFF
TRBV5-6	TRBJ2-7	CASSLGGDPNFYEQYF
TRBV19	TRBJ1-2	CASTLTANYGYTF
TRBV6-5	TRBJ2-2	CASKGQGAVGELFF
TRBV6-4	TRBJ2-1	CASSADSWDEQFF
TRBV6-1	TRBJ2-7	CASSEFGAGAYEQYF
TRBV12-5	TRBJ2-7	CASGLGSPGGYEQYF
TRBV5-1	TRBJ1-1	CASSSNVNTEAFF
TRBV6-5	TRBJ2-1	CASSWDRSLDNEQFF
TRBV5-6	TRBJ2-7	CASSKTGPGEQYF
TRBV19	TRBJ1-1	CASSIQGRLEAFF
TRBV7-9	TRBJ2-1	CASSLGLAGNYNEQFF
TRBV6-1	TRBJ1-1	CASNRQGFTEAFF
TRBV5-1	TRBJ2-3	CASSLASATDTQYF
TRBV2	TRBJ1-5	CASSLLGQGLGPQHF
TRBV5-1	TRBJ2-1	CASSLVFLYPHNEQFF
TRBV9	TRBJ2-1	CASSVGGVPNEQFF
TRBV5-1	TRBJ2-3	CASSFGTNTDTQYF
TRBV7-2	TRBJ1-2	CASSLVRGSYGYTF
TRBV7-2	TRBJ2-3	CASSLSGRGNTQYF
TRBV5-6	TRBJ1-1	CASSKGDRGLGEAFF
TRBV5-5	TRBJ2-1	CASSRQGVENEQFF
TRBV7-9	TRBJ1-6	CASSPLRDSPLHF
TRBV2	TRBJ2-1	CASSSTSGSPNQFF
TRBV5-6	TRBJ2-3	CASSLNGLAGLDTQYF
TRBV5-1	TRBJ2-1	CASRDTTYNEQFF